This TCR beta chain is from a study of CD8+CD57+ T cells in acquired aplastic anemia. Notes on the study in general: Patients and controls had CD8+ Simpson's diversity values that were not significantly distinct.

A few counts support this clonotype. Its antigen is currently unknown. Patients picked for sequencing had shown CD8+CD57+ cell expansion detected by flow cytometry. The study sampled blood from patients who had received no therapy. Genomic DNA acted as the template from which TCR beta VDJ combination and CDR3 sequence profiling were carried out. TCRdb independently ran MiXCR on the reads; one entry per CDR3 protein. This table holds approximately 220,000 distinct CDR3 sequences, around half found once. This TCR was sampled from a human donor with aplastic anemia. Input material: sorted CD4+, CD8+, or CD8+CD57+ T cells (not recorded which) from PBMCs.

The CDR3, as DNA: TGTGCCAGCAGTTCCCGGGACGGGATATACAATGAGCAGTTCTTC. Its protein is CASSSRDGIYNEQFF. The chain employs TRBV28 and TRBJ2-1; D might be TRBD1 or TRBD2, each matching 5 bases. V shed 4 bases and J shed 4 bases, with 14 bases lying between them. CDR3 length: 15 amino acids. CDR1 and CDR2 (germline): MDHEN, SYDVKM.